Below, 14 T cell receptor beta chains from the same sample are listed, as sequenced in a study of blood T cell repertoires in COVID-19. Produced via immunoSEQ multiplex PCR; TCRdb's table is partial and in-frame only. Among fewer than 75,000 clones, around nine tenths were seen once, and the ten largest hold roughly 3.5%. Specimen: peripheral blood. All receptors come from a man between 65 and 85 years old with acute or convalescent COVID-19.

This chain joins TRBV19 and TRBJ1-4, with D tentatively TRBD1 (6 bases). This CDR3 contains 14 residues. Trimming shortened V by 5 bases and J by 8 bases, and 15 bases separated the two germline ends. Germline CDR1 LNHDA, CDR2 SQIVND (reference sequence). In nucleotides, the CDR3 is TGTGCCAGTAGTCGTCAGTCCCAGGGGGAAAAACTGTTTTTT. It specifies CASSRQSQGEKLFF.

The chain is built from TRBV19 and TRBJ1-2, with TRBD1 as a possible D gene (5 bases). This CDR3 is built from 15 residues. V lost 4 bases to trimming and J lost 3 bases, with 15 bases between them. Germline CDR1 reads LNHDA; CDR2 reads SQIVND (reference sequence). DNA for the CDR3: TGTGCCAGTAGTAACGCGGCGGGGGGTCACTATGGCTACACCTTC. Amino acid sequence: CASSNAAGGHYGYTF.

CDR3 nucleotide sequence: TGTGCCAGCAGTTACTCTCCTCCCAGCGGGGGAATTTACAATGAGCAGTTCTTC. It yields the protein CASSYSPPSGGIYNEQFF. The V call is TRBV6-2 or TRBV6-3, the J call TRBJ2-1, with TRBD2 matching over 8 bases. Trimming removed 0 bases from V and 4 bases from J; junction bases left unmatched: 11. Germline V gives CDR1 MNHEY, CDR2 SVGEGT. This CDR3 spans 18 amino acids.

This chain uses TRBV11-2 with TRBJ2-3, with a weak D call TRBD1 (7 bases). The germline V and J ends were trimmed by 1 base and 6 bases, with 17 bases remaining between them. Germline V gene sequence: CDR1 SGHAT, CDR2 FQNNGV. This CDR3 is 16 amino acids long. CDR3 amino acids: CASSLGLQGRGDTQYF. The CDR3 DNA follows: TGTGCCAGCAGCTTAGGGTTACAGGGGCGGGGTGATACGCAGTATTTT.

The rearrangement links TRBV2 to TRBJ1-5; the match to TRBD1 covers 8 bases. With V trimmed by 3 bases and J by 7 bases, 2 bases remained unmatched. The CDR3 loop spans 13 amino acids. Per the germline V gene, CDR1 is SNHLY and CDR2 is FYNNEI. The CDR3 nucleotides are TGTGCCAGCAGTGAGGACAGGGTACAGCCCCAGCATTTT. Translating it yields CASSEDRVQPQHF.

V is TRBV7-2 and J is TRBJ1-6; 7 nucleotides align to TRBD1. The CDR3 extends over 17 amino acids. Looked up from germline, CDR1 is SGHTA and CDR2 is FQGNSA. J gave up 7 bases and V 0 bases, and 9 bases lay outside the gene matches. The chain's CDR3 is CASSLALTGVANSPLHF. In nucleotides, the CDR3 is TGTGCCAGCAGCTTAGCTCTAACAGGGGTAGCAAATTCACCCCTCCACTTT.

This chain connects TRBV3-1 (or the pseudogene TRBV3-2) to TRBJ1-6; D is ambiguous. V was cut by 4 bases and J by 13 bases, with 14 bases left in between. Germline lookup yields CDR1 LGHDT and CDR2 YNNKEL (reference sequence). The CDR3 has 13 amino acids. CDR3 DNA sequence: TGTGCCAGCAGCCCGAGGGATATGTCTCCCCTCCACTTT. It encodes CASSPRDMSPLHF.

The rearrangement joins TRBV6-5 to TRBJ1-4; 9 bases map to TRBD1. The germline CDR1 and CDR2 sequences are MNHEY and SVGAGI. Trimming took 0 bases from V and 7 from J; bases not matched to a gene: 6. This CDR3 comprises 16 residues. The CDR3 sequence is CASSYSLPGQGEKLFF. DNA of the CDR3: TGTGCCAGCAGTTACTCGCTGCCGGGACAGGGTGAAAAACTGTTTTTT.

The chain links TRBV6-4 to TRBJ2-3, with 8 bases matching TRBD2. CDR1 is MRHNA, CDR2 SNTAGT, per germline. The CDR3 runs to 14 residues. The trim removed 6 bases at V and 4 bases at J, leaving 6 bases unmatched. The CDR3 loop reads CASSAELAADTQYF. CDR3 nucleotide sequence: TGTGCCAGCAGCGCCGAACTAGCGGCAGATACGCAGTATTTT.

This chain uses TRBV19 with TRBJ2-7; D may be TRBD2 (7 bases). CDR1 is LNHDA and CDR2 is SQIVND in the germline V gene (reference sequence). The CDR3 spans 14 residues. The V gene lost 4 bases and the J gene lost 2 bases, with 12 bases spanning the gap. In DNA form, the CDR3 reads TGTGCCAGTAGTACTCGGGGGGCCCCCTACGAGCAGTACTTC. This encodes CASSTRGAPYEQYF.

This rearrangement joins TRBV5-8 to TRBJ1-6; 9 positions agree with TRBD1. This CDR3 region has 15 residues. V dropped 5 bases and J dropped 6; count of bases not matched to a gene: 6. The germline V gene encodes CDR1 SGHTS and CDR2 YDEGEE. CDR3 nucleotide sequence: TGTGCCAGCAGAGTTCGGACAGGGGTTAATTCACCCCTCCACTTT. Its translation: CASRVRTGVNSPLHF.

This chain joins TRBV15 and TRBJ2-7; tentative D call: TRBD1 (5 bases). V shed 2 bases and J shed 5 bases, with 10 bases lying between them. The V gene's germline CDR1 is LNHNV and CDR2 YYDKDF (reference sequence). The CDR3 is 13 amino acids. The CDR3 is CATSRPSTDEQYF. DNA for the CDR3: TGTGCCACCAGCAGACCTTCGACAGACGAGCAGTACTTC.

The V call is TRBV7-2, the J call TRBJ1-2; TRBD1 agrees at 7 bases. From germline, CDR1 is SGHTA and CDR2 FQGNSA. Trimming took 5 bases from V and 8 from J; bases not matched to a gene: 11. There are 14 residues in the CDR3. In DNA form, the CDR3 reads TGTGCCAGCAGCACAAGGACAGGCCCGGGAGGCTACACCTTC. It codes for CASSTRTGPGGYTF.

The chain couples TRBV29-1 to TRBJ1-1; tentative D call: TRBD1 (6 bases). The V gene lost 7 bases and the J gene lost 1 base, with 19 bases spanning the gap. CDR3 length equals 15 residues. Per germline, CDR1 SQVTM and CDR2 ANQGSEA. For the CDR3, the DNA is TGCAGCGCTCGCCTCTACTGGACAGAGAACACTGAAGCTTTCTTT. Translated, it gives CSARLYWTENTEAFF. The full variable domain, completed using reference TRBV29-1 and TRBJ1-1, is SAVISQKPSRDICQRGTSLTIQCQVDSQVTMMFWYRQQPGQSLTLIATANQGSEATYESGFVIDKFPISRPNLTFSTLTVSNMSPEDSSIYLCSARLYWTENTEAFFGQGTRLTVV.